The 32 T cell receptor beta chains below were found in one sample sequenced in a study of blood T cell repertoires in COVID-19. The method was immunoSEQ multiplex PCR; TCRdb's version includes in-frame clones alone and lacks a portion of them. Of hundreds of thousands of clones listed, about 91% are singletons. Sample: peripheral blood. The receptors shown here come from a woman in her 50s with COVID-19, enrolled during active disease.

This CDR3 is CASSLEGWSQRFEAFF. The CDR3 DNA follows: TGTGCCAGCAGCTTGGAAGGTTGGAGCCAGAGATTTGAAGCTTTCTTT. V and J are TRBV5-8 and TRBJ1-1; D ambiguous. Trimming cost V 0 bases and J 7 bases, with 19 bases left between them. Germline CDR1 and CDR2: SGHTS and YDEGEE. CDR3 length: 16 residues.

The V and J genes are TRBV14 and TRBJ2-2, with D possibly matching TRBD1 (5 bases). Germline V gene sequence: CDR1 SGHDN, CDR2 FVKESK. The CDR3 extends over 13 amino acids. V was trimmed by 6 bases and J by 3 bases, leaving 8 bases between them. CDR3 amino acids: CASRLQDTGELFF. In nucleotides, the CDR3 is TGTGCCAGCAGACTACAGGACACCGGGGAGCTGTTTTTT.

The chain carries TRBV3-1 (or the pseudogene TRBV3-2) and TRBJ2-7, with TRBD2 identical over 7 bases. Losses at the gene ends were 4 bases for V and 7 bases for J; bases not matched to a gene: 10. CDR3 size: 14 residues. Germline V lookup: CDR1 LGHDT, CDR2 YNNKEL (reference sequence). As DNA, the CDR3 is TGTGCCAGCAGCCGAAGCGGGGAAGGTTGGGAGCAGTACTTC. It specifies CASSRSGEGWEQYF.

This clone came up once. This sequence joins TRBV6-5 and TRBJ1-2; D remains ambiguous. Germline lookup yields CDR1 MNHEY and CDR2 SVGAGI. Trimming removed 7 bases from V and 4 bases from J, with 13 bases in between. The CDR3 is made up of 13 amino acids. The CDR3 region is CASMRHGFYGYTF. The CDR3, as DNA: TGTGCCAGCATGAGGCACGGATTCTATGGCTACACCTTC.

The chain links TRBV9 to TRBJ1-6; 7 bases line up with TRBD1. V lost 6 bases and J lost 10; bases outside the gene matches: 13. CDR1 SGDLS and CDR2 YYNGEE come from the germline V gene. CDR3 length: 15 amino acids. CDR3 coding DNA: TGTGCCAGCAACAGGGGTGGGACAGACTCGTCACCCCTCCACTTT. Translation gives CASNRGGTDSSPLHF.

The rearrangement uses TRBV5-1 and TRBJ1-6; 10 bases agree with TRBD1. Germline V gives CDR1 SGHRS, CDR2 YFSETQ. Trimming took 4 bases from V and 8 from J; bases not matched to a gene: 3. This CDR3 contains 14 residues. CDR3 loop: CASSPDRGHSPLHF. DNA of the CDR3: TGCGCCAGCAGCCCCGACAGGGGGCATTCACCCCTCCACTTT. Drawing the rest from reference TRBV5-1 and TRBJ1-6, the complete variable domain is KAGVTQTPRYLIKTRGQQVTLSCSPISGHRSVSWYQQTPGQGLQFLFEYFSETQRNKGNFPGRFSGRQFSNSRSEMNVSTLELGDSALYLCASSPDRGHSPLHFGNGTRLTVT.

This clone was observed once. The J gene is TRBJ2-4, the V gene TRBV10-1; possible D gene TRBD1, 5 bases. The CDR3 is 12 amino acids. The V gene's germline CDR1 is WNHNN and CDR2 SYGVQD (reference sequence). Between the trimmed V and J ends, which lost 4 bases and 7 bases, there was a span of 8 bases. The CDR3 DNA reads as TGCGCCAGCAGTGGCAGGGTCAACATTCAGTACTTC. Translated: CASSGRVNIQYF.

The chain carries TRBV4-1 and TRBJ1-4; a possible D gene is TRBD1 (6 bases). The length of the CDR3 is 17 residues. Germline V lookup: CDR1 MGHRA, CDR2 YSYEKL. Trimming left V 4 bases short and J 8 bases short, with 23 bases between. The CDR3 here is CASSLSLGGALVEKLFF. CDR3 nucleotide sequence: TGCGCCAGCAGCCTAAGCTTAGGGGGGGCTTTGGTGGAAAAACTGTTTTTT.

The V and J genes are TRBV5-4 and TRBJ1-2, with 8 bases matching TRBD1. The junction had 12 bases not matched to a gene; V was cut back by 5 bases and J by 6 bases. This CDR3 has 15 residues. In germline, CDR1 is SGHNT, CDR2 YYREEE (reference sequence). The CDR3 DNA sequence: TGTGCCAGCAGTTCCCAGGGACAGGACGGGCATGGCTACACCTTC. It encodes CASSSQGQDGHGYTF.

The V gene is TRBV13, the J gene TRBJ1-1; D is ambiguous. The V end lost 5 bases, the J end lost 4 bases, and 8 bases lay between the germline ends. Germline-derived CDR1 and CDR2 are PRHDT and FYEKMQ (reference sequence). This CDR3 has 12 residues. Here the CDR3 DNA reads TGTGCCAGCAGCCACAGTGGCACTGAAGCTTTCTTT. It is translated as CASSHSGTEAFF.

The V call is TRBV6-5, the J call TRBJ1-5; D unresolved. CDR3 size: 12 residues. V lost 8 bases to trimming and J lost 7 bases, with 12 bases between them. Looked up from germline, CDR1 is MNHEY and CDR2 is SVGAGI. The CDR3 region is CASRTSGQPQHF. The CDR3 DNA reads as TGTGCCAGCCGGACCAGCGGGCAGCCCCAGCATTTT.

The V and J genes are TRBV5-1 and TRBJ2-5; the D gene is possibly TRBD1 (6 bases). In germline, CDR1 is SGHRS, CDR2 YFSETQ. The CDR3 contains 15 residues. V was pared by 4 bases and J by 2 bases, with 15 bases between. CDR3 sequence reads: CASSAQGQLQETQYF. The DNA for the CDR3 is TGCGCCAGCAGCGCCCAAGGACAGTTACAAGAGACCCAGTACTTC.

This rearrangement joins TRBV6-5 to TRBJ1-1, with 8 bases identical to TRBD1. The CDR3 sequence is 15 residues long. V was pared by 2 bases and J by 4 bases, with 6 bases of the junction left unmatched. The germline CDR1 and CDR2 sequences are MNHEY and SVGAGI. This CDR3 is CASSYEGQAITEAFF. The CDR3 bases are TGTGCCAGCAGTTACGAGGGACAGGCTATCACTGAAGCTTTCTTT.

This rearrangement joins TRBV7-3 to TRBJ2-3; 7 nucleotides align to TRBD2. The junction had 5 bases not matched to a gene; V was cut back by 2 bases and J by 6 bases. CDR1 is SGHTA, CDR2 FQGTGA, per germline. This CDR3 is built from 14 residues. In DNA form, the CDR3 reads TGTGCCAGCAGCTTAGGGGAGGGGAGGGATACGCAGTATTTT. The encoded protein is CASSLGEGRDTQYF.

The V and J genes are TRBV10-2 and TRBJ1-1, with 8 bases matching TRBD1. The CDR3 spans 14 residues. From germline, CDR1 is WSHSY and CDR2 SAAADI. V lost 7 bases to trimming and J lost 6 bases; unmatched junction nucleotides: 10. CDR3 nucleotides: TGCGCCAGCACCTCTCCCACAGGGGGGTCTGAAGCTTTCTTT. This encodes CASTSPTGGSEAFF.

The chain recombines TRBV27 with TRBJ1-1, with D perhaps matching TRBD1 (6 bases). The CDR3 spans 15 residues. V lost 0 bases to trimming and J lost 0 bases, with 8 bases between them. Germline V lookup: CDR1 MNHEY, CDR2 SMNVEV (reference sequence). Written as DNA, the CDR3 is TGTGCCAGCAGTTTATCGGACAGCCTGAACACTGAAGCTTTCTTT. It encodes CASSLSDSLNTEAFF.

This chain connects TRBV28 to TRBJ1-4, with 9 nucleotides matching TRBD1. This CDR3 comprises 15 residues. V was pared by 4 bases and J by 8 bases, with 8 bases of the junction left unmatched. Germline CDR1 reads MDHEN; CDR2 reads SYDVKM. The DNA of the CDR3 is TGTGCCAGCAGTTCTACACAGGGGGCGGCGGAAAAACTGTTTTTT. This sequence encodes CASSSTQGAAEKLFF.

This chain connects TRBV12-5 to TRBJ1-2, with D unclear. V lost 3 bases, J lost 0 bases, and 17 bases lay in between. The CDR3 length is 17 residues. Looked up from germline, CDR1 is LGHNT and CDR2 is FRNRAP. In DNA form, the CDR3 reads TGTGCTAGTGGTTTCCCCGGCCAGACGGGGTCTAACTATGGCTACACCTTC. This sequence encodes CASGFPGQTGSNYGYTF.

The DNA of the CDR3 is TGTGCCAGCAGCTGGGGGACAGGGAGGAACACCATATATTTT. Amino acid sequence: CASSWGTGRNTIYF. The chain has TRBV11-2 and TRBJ1-3, with 9 bases lining up with TRBD1. V was clipped by 4 bases and J by 7 bases; unmatched bases: 5. The CDR3 runs to 14 residues. Germline V gene data show CDR1 as SGHAT and CDR2 as FQNNGV.

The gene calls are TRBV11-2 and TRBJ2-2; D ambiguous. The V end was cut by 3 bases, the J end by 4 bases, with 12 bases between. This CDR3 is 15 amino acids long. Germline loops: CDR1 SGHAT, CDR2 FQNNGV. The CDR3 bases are TGTGCCAGCAGCTTGGTCTTGGCTGGCACCGGGGAGCTGTTTTTT. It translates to CASSLVLAGTGELFF.

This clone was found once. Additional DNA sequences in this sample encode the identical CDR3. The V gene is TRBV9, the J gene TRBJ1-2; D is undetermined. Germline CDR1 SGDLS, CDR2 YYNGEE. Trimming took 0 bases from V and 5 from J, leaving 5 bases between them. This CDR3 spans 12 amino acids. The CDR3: CASSVGGYGYTF. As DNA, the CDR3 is TGTGCCAGCAGCGTAGGAGGGTATGGCTACACCTTC. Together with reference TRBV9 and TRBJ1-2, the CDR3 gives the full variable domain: DSGVTQTPKHLITATGQRVTLRCSPRSGDLSVYWYQQSLDQGLQFLIQYYNGEERAKGNILERFSAQQFPDLHSELNLSSLELGDSALYFCASSVGGYGYTFGSGTRLTVV.

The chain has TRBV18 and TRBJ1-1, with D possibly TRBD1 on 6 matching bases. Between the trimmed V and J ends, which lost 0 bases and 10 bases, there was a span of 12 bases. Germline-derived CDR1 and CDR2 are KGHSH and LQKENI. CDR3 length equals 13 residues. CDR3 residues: CASSPPETRGAFF. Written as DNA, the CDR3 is TGTGCCAGCTCACCACCGGAGACCAGGGGAGCTTTCTTT.

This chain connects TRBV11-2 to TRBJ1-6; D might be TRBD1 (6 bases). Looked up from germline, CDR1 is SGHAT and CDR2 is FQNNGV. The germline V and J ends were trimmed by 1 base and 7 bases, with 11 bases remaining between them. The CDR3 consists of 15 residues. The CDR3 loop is CASSLGRQVNSPLHF. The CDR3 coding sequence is TGTGCCAGCAGCTTAGGAAGACAGGTGAATTCACCCCTCCACTTT. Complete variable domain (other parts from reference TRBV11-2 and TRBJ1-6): EAGVAQSPRYKIIEKRQSVAFWCNPISGHATLYWYQQILGQGPKLLIQFQNNGVVDDSQLPKDRFSAERLKGVDSTLKIQPAKLEDSAVYLCASSLGRQVNSPLHFGNGTRLTVT.

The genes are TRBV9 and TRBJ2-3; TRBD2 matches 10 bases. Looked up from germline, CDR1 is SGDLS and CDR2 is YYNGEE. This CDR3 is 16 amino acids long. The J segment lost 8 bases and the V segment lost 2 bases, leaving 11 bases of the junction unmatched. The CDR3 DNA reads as TGTGCCAGCAGCGTGGGAGCGGGGGGGCTCCTAGGTACGCAGTATTTT. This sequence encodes CASSVGAGGLLGTQYF.

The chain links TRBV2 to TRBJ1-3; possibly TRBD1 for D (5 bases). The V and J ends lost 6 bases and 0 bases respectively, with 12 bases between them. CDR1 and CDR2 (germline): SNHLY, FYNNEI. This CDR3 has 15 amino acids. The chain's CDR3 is CASSAGHLSGNTIYF. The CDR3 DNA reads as TGTGCCAGCAGCGCAGGACACCTCTCTGGAAACACCATATATTTT.

The CDR3 spells CATAGGTGEYNEQFF. As DNA, the CDR3 is TGTGCCACCGCGGGAGGGACAGGGGAATACAATGAGCAGTTCTTC. V and J are TRBV24-1 and TRBJ2-1; the D gene is possibly TRBD1 (10 bases). The CDR3 consists of 15 residues. Deletions cut 9 bases from V and 4 bases from J, with 18 bases between. Per the germline V gene, CDR1 is KGHDR and CDR2 is SFDVKD.

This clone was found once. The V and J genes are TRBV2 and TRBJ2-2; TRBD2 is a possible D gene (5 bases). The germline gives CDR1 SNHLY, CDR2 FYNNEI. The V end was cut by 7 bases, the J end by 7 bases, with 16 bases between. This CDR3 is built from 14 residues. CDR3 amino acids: CASIVPTRGGELFF. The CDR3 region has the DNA TGTGCCAGCATCGTGCCCACCCGGGGCGGGGAGCTGTTTTTT.

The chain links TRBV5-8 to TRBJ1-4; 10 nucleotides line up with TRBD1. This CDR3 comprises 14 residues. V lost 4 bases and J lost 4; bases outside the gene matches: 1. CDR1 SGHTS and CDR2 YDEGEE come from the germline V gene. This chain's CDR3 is CASSRDRGNEKLFF. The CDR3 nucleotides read TGTGCCAGCAGCCGGGACAGGGGTAATGAAAAACTGTTTTTT.

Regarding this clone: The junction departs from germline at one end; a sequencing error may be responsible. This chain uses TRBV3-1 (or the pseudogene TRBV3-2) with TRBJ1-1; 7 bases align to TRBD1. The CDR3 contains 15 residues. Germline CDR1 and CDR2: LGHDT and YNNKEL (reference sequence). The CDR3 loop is CASSHRDSGYSDAFF. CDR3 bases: TGTGCCAGCAGCCACCGGGACAGCGGATACTCTGACGCTTTCTTT.

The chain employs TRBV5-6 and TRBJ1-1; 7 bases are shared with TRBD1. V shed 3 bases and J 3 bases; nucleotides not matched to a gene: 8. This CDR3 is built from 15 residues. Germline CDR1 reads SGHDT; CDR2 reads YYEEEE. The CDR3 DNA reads TGTGCCAGCAGCTGGATAATGGGACAGTACACTGAAGCTTTCTTT. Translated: CASSWIMGQYTEAFF.

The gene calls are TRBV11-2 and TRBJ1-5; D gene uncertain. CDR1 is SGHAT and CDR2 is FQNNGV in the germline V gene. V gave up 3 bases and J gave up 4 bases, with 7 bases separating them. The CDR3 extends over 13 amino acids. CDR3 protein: CASSLTDNQPQHF. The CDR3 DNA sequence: TGTGCCAGCAGCTTGACTGATAATCAGCCCCAGCATTTT.

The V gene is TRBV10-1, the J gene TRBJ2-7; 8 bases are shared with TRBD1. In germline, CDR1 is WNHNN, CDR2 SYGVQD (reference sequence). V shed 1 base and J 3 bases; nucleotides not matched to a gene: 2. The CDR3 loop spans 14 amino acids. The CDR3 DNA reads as TGCGCCAGCAGTGAGTTCGGACAGGGCTACGAGCAGTACTTC. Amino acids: CASSEFGQGYEQYF.